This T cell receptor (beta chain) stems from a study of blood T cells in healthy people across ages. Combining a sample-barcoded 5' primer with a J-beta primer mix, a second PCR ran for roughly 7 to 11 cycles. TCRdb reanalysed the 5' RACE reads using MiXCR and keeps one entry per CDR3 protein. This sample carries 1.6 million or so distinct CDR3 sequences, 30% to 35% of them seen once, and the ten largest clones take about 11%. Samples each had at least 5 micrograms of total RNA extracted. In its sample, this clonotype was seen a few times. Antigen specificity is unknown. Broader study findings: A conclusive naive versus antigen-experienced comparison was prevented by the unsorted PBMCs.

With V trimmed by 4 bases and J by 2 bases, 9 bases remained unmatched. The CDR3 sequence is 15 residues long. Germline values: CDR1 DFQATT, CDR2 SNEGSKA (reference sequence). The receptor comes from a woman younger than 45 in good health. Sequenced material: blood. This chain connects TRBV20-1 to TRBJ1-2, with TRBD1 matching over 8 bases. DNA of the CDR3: TGCAGTGCTACCTCGAGCCAGGGGGCAAACTATGGCTACACCTTC. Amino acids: CSATSSQGANYGYTF.